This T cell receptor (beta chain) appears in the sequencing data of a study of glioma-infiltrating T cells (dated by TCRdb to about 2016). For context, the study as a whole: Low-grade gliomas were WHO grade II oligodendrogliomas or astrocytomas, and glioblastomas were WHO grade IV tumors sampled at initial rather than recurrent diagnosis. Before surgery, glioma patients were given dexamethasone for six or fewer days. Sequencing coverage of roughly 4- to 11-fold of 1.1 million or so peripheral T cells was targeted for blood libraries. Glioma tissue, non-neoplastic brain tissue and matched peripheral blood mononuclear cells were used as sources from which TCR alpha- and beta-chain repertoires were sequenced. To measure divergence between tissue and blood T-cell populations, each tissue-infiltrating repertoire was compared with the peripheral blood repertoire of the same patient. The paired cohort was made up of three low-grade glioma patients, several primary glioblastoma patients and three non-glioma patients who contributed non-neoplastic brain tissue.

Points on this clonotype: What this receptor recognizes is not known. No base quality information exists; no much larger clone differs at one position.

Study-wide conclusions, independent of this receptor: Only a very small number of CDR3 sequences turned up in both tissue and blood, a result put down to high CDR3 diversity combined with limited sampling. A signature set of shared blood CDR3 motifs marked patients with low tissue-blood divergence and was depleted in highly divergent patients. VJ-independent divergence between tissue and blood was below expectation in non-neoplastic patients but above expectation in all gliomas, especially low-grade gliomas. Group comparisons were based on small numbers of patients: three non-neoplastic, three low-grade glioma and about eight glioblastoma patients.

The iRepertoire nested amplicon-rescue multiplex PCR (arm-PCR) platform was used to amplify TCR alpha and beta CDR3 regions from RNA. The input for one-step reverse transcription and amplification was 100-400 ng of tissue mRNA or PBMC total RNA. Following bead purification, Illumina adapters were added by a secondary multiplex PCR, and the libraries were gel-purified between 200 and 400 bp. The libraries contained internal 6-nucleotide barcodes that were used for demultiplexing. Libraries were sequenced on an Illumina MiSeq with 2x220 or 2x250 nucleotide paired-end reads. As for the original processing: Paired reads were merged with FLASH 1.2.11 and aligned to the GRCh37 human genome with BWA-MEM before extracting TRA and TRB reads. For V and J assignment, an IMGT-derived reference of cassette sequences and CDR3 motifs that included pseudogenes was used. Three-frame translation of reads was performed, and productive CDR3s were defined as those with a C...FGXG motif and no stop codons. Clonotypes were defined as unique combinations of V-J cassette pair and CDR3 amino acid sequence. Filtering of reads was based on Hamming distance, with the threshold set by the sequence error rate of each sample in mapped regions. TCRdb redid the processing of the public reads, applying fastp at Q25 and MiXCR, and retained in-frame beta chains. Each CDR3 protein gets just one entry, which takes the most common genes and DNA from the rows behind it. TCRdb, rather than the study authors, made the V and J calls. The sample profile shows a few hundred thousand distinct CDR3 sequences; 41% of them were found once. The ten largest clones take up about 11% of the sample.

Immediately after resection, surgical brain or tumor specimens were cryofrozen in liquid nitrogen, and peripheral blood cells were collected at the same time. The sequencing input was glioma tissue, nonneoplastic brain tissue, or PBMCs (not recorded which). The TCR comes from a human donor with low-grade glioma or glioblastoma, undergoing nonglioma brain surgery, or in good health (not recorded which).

The sequenced DNA is TGCGCCAGCAGCTTGGAGGCTGCTGCCTACAATGAGCAGTTCTTC. Its translation reads: CASSLEAAAYNEQFF. Recombination linked TRBV5-1 to TRBJ2-1; the D gene identity is not certain. From the cysteine through the phenylalanine, the CDR3 covers 15 amino acids. Only the CDR3 region is kept as DNA, spanning 45 bases read in frame from base 1. CDR1 is given as SGHRS and CDR2 as YFSETQ, both from the germline V gene. V lost 0 bases and J lost 2 bases; the stretch between them is 9 bases long.